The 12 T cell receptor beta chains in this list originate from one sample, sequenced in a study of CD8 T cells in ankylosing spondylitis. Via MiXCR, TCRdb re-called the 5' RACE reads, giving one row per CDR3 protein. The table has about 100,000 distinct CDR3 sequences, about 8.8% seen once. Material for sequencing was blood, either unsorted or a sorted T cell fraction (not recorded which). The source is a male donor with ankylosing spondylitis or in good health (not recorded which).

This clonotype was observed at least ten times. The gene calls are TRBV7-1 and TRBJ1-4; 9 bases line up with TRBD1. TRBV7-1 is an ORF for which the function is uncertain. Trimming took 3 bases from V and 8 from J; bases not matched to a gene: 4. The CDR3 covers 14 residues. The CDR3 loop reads CASSSRTGDEKLFF. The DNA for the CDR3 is TGTGCCAGCAGCTCCAGGACAGGGGACGAAAAACTGTTTTTT.

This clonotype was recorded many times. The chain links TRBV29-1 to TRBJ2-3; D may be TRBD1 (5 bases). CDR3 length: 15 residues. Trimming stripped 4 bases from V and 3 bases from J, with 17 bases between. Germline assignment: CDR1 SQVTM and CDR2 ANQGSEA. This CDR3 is CSVVLGRDGTDTQYF. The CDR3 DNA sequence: TGCAGCGTTGTGTTGGGGCGCGACGGAACAGATACGCAGTATTTT.

In nucleotides, the CDR3 is TGTGCCAGCAGCTTAGAGGGACTAGCGGGGGTGGTTGAGCAGTTCTTC. This encodes CASSLEGLAGVVEQFF. This rearrangement joins TRBV7-8 to TRBJ2-1, with 14 positions matching TRBD2. The CDR3 spans 16 residues. The junction had 5 bases not matched to a gene; V was cut back by 1 base and J by 9 bases. Germline CDR1 SGHVS, CDR2 FQNEAQ.

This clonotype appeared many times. DNA of the CDR3: TGTGCCATCAGTGTAGCGGGGGGCCTCAATGAGCAGTTCTTC. Protein product: CAISVAGGLNEQFF. The V gene is TRBV10-3, the J gene TRBJ2-1; 10 bases are a match to TRBD2. Per germline, CDR1 ENHRY and CDR2 SYGVKD. The V and J ends lost 4 bases and 6 bases, in that order; junction bases with no gene match: 3. The CDR3 runs 14 residues.

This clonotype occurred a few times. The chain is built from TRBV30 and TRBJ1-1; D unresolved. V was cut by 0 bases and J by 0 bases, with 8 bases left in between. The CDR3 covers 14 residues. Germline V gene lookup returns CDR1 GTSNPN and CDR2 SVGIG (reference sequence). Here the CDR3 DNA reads TGTGCCTGGAGTGTAACGGGGATGAACACTGAAGCTTTCTTT. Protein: CAWSVTGMNTEAFF.

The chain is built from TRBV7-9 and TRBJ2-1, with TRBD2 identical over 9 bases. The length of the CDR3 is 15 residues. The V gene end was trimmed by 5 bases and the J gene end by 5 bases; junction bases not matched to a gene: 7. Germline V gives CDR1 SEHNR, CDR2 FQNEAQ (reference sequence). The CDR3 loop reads CASSPGTSLDNEQFF. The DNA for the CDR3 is TGTGCCAGCAGCCCGGGGACTAGCTTAGACAATGAGCAGTTCTTC.

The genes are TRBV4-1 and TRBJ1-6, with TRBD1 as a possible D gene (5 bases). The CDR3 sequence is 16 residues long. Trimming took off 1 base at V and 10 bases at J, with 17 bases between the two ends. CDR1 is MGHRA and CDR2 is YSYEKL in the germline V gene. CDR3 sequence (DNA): TGCGCCAGCAGCCAAGGTCGGCAGGGAATCGGCTCACCCCTCCACTTT. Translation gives CASSQGRQGIGSPLHF.

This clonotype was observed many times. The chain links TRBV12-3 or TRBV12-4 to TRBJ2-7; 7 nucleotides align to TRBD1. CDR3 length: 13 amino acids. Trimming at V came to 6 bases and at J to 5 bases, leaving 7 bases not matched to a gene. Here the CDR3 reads CASRTGNGDEQYF. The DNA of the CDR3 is TGTGCCAGCAGGACAGGGAACGGCGACGAGCAGTACTTC.

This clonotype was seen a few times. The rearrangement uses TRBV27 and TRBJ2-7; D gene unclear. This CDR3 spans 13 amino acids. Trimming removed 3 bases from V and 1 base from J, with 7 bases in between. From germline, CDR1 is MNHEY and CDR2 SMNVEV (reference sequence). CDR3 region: CASSFSRSYEQYF. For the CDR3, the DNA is TGTGCCAGCAGTTTCTCCCGGTCCTACGAGCAGTACTTC.

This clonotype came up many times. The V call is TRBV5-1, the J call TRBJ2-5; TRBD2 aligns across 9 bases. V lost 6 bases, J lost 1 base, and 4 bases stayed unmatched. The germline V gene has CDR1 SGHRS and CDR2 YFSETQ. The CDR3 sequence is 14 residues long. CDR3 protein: CASNLRGGQETQYF. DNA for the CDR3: TGCGCCAGCAATTTGCGGGGGGGCCAAGAGACCCAGTACTTC.

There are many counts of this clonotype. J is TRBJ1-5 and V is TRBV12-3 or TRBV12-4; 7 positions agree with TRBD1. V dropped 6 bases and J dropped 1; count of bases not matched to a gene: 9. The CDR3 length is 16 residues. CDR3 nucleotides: TGTGCCAGCAGGAACCGAGGGGGCTTAAGCAATCAGCCCCAGCATTTT. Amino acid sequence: CASRNRGGLSNQPQHF.

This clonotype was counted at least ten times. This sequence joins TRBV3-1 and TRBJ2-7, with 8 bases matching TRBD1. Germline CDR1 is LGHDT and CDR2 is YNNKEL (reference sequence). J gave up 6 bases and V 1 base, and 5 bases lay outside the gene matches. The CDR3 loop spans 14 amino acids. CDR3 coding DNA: TGTGCCAGCAGCCAAGTGGGGACAGGATCCGAGCAGTACTTC. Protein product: CASSQVGTGSEQYF.